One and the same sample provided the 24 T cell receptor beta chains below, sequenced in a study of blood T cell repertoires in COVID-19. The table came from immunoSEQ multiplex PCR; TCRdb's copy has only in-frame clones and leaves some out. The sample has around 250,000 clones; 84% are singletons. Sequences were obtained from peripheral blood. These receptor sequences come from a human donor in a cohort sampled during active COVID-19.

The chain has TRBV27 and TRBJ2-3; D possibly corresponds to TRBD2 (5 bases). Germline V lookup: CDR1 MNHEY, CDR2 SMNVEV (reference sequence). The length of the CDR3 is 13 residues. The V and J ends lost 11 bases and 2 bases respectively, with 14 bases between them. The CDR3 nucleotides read TGTGCCGTGCAGGACTGGTTCACAGATACGCAGTATTTT. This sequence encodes CAVQDWFTDTQYF.

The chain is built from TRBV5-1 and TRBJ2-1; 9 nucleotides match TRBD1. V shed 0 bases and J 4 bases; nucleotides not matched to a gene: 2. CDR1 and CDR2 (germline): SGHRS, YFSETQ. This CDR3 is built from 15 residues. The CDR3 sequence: CASSLDRGLYNEQFF. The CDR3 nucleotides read TGCGCCAGCAGCTTGGACAGGGGGCTATACAATGAGCAGTTCTTC.

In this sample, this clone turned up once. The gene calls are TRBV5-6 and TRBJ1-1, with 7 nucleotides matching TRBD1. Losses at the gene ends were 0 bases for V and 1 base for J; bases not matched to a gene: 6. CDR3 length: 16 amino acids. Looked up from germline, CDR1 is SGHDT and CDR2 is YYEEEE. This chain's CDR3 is CASSLEQGLRNTEAFF. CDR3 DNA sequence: TGTGCCAGCAGCTTGGAACAGGGGTTGAGGAACACTGAAGCTTTCTTT.

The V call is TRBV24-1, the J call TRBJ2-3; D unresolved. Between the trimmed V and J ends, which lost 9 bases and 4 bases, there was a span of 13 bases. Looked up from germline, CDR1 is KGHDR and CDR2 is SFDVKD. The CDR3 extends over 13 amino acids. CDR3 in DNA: TGTGCCACCTCGAGCCCCCCGGCAGATACGCAGTATTTT. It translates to CATSSPPADTQYF.

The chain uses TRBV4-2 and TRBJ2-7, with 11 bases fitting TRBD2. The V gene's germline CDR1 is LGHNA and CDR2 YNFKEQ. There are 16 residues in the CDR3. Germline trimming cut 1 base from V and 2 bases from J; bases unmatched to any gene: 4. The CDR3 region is CASSQASSGGTYEQYF. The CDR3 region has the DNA TGTGCCAGCAGCCAAGCGTCTAGCGGGGGGACCTACGAGCAGTACTTC.

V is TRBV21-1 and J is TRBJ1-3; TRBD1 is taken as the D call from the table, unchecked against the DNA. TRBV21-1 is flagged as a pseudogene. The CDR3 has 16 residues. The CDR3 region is CASSIRTDISGNTIYF. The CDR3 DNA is TGTGCCAGCAGCATTCGGACAGATATTTCTGGAAACACCATATATTTT.

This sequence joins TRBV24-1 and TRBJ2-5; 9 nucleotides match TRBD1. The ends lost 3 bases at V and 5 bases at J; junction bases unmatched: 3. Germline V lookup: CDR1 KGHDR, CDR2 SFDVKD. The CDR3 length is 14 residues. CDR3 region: CATSDGTGHETQYF. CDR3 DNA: TGTGCCACCAGTGATGGGACAGGGCACGAGACCCAGTACTTC.

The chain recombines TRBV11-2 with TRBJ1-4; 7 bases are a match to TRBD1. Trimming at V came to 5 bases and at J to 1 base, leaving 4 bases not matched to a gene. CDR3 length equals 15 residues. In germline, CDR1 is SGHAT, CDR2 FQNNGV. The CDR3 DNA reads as TGTGCCAGCAGCCCGGGGGACAGAACTAATGAAAAACTGTTTTTT. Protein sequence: CASSPGDRTNEKLFF.

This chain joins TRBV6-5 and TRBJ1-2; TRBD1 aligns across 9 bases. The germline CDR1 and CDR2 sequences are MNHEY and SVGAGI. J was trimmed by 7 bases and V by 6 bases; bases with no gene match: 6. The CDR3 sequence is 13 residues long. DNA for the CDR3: TGTGCCAGCAGCCAAACAGGGGGCAGTGGCTACACCTTC. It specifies CASSQTGGSGYTF.

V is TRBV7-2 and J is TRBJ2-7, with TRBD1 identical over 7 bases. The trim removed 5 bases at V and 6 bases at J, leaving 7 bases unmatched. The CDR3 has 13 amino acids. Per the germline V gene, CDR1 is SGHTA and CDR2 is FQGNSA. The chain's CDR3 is CASSKLDRSEQYF. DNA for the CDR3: TGTGCCAGCAGCAAACTGGACAGGTCCGAGCAGTACTTC.

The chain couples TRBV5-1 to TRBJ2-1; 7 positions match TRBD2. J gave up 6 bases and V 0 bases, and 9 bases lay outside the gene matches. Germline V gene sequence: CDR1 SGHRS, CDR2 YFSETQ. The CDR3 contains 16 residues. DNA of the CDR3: TGCGCCAGCAGCTTGGCCGTGATAGCGGGTATCAATGAGCAGTTCTTC. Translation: CASSLAVIAGINEQFF.

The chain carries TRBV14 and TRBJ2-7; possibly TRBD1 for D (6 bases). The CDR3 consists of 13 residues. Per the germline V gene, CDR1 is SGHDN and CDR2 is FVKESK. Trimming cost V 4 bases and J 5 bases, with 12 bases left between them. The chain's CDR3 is CASSLQGVHEQYF. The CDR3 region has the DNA TGTGCCAGCAGCCTACAGGGAGTCCACGAGCAGTACTTC.

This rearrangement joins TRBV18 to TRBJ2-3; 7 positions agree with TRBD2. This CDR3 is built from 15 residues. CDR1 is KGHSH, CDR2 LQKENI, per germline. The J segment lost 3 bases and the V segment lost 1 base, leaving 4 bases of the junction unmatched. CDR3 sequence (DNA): TGTGCCAGCTCACCACTGGGGGGGAGGACAGATACGCAGTATTTT. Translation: CASSPLGGRTDTQYF.

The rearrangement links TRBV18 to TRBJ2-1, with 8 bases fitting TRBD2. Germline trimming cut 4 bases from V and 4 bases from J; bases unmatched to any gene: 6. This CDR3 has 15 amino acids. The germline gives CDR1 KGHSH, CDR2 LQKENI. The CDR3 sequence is CASSRASGLYNEQFF. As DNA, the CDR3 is TGTGCCAGCTCACGGGCTAGCGGGCTTTACAATGAGCAGTTCTTC.

CDR3 residues: CASSQGKNYGYTF. CDR3 nucleotide sequence: TGTGCCAGCAGTCAGGGGAAGAACTATGGCTACACCTTC. The chain links TRBV28 to TRBJ1-2, with a possible D match to TRBD1 (6 bases). Germline-derived CDR1 and CDR2 are MDHEN and SYDVKM. This CDR3 has 13 residues. V lost 5 bases and J 2 bases, leaving 9 bases between the germline ends.

As DNA, the CDR3 is TGTGCCAGCAGTTTATTGGCAAGAACGGACTTTAACTATGGCTACACCTTC. Translation: CASSLLARTDFNYGYTF. The chain has TRBV27 and TRBJ1-2; unclear D gene. This CDR3 region has 17 residues. Germline values: CDR1 MNHEY, CDR2 SMNVEV (reference sequence). Deletions cut 1 base from V and 1 base from J, with 16 bases between.

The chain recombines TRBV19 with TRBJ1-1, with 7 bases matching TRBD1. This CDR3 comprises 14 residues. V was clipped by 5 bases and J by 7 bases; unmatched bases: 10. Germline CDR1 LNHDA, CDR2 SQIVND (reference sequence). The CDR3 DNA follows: TGTGCCAGTAGTCTTACAGGGGATAAGGGTGAAGCTTTCTTT. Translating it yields CASSLTGDKGEAFF.

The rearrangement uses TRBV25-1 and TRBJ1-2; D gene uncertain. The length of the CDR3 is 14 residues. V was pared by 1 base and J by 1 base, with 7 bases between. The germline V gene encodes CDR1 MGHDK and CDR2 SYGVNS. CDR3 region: CASSELNSNYGYTF. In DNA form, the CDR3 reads TGTGCCAGCAGTGAATTGAACAGTAACTATGGCTACACCTTC.

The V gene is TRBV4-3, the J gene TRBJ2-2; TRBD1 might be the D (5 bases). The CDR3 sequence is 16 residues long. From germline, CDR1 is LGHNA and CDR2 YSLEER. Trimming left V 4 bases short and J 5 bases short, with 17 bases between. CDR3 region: CASSPIFPQDTGELFF. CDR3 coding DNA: TGCGCCAGCAGCCCCATTTTTCCACAGGATACCGGGGAGCTGTTTTTT.

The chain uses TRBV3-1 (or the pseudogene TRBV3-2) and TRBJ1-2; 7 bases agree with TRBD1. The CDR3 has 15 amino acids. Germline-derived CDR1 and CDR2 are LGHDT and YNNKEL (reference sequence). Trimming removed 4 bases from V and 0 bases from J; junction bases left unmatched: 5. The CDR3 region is CASSRRDRTNYGYTF. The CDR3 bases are TGTGCCAGCAGCCGACGGGACAGAACTAACTATGGCTACACCTTC.

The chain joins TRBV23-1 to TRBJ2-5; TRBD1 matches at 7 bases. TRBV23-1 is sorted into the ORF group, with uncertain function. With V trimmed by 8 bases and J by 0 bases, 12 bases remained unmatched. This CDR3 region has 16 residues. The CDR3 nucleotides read TGCGCCAGCCCGCCAGGCTACAGGGGAAACCAAGAGACCCAGTACTTC. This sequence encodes CASPPGYRGNQETQYF.

In DNA, the CDR3 is TGTGCCAGCAGTGAAGAGTGGTGGCGGCACAATGAGCAGTTCTTC. The encoded protein is CASSEEWWRHNEQFF. The chain employs TRBV6-1 and TRBJ2-1; D unclear. V was cut by 1 base and J by 5 bases, with 12 bases left in between. The V gene's germline CDR1 is MNHNS and CDR2 SASEGT. The CDR3 is made up of 15 amino acids.

The CDR3 is CASSPQVETGGYTF. The CDR3, as DNA: TGTGCCAGCAGCCCTCAGGTGGAGACAGGGGGCTACACCTTC. V usage is TRBV7-9 and J usage is TRBJ1-2; 7 bases map to TRBD1. Germline trimming cut 5 bases from V and 8 bases from J; bases unmatched to any gene: 11. Per the germline V gene, CDR1 is SEHNR and CDR2 is FQNEAQ (reference sequence). The CDR3 contains 14 residues.

CDR3 nucleotides: TGTGCCAGCAGTTTGGATTCGACAGGGGGCACGACTTTCTTT. The encoded protein is CASSLDSTGGTTFF. The chain links TRBV28 to TRBJ1-1, with 10 bases identical to TRBD1. Germline loops: CDR1 MDHEN, CDR2 SYDVKM. V dropped 3 bases and J dropped 12; count of bases not matched to a gene: 10. This CDR3 has 14 residues.